These T cell receptor beta chains were read from a single sample in a study of OX40 agonist ivuxolimab in advanced cancers. Sequenced by immunoSEQ multiplex PCR; TCRdb stores in-frame clones only, minus some. The table lists nearly 90,000 clones, about 83% of them singletons. Sequenced here: CD4+ or CD8+ T cells sorted from blood, sampled in a trial of the OX40 agonist ivuxolimab. These receptors were obtained from an adult with an advanced solid tumor such as melanoma, head and neck, liver or kidney cancer. Each CDR3 is given with its conserved first and last residue. A D gene is named only where the DNA matches it firmly. Size is omitted from some rows. Given values are once, few, many or a class for expanded clones.

clone_size j_call d_call v_call cdr3_aa cdr3_nt
- TRBJ1-4 TRBD1 TRBV7-2 CASSLDRGHEKLFF TGTGCCAGCAGCCTTGACAGGGGCCATGAAAAACTGTTTTTT
- TRBJ2-2 TRBD1 TRBV5-6 CASSLAFRDRDTGELFF TGTGCCAGCAGCTTGGCCTTTAGGGACAGGGACACCGGGGAGCTGTTTTTT
- TRBJ2-6 - TRBV7-9 CASSLDGSGANVLTF TGTGCCAGCAGCTTAGACGGCTCTGGGGCCAACGTCCTGACTTTC
- TRBJ2-7 - TRBV5-5 CASSLDGWQYF TGTGCCAGCAGCTTGGATGGGTGGCAGTACTTC
- TRBJ2-1 TRBD2 TRBV7-9 CASSLALAGAYGQFF TGTGCCAGCAGCTTAGCACTAGCGGGGGCGTATGGGCAGTTCTTC
once TRBJ2-5 - TRBV5-1 CASSPRGPERARETQYF TGCGCCAGCAGCCCGAGGGGCCCCGAACGGGCAAGGGAGACCCAGTACTTC
- TRBJ2-5 - TRBV4-1 CASSQGVGGEETQYF TGCGCCAGCAGCCAGGGGGTCGGGGGCGAGGAGACCCAGTACTTC
- TRBJ2-7 TRBD1 TRBV4-3 CASSQTGTAVEQYF TGCGCCAGCAGCCAAACCGGGACAGCAGTCGAGCAGTACTTC
- TRBJ2-7 TRBD2 TRBV6-4 CASSELAGAKSEQYF TGTGCCAGCAGTGAATTAGCGGGAGCAAAATCGGAGCAGTACTTC
- TRBJ2-7 TRBD2 TRBV18 CASSPRPTSGGAEYEQYF TGTGCCAGCTCACCACGACCAACTAGCGGGGGGGCGGAGTACGAGCAGTACTTC
- TRBJ2-5 - TRBV7-9 CASSVTRAAQETQYF TGTGCCAGCAGCGTGACTAGAGCAGCCCAAGAGACCCAGTACTTC
- TRBJ1-5 - TRBV19 CASKGTRRSNQPQHF TGTGCCTCCAAAGGGACAAGAAGAAGCAATCAGCCCCAGCATTTT
many TRBJ1-1 - TRBV6-6 CASSYPGPKAFF TGTGCCAGCAGTTACCCGGGCCCGAAAGCTTTCTTT
- TRBJ1-2 - TRBV5-8 CASSLSLQNYGYTF TGTGCCAGCAGCTTGTCCTTACAGAACTATGGCTACACCTTC
once TRBJ1-1 - TRBV7-2 CASSLGGGLNTEAFF TGTGCCAGCAGCTTAGGTGGAGGTCTGAACACTGAAGCTTTCTTT
- TRBJ1-5 - TRBV5-6 CASSRTRLNQPQHF TGTGCCAGCAGCCGGACCCGGCTCAATCAGCCCCAGCATTTT
- TRBJ2-3 - TRBV4-1 CASSPRGGVSTDTQYF TGCGCCAGCAGCCCCCGTGGAGGGGTATCCACAGATACGCAGTATTTT
- TRBJ1-1 TRBD1 TRBV9 CASSVTPRTGDNTEAFF TGTGCCAGCAGCGTGACCCCCCGGACAGGTGACAACACTGAAGCTTTCTTT
- TRBJ1-1 - TRBV6-5 CASSYRRGSLEAFF TGTGCCAGCAGTTACCGGCGCGGGAGTCTTGAAGCTTTCTTT
- TRBJ1-3 - TRBV6-6 CASAQFSGNTIYF TGTGCCAGCGCACAATTCTCTGGAAACACCATATATTTT
- TRBJ1-3 - TRBV7-6 CASSPRFRSGNTIYF TGTGCCAGCAGCCCCCGTTTTCGCTCTGGAAACACCATATATTTT
- TRBJ1-1 - TRBV5-6 CASSPDSLGSTEAFF TGTGCCAGCAGCCCGGACAGTTTAGGGAGCACTGAAGCTTTCTTT
- TRBJ2-7 - TRBV18 CASSPRQSRDEQYF TGTGCCAGCTCACCAAGACAGAGTAGAGACGAGCAGTACTTC
- TRBJ1-2 TRBD1 TRBV13 CASSRRSGGPTRGYTF TGTGCCAGCAGCCGCCGCTCAGGGGGCCCGACCCGGGGCTACACCTTC
- TRBJ2-5 - TRBV29-1 CSVADRSSRGTQYF TGCAGCGTTGCGGACAGAAGTTCGCGGGGAACCCAGTACTTC
- TRBJ1-3 - TRBV18 CASSRTREGGVETIYF TGTGCCAGCTCAAGAACAAGGGAAGGCGGCGTTGAAACCATATATTTT
- TRBJ1-1 - TRBV18 CASSPDTSRTEAFF TGTGCCAGCTCACCGGACACGTCGAGGACTGAAGCTTTCTTT
- TRBJ1-1 TRBD1 TRBV6-5 CAIGTVGNTEAFF TGTGCCATCGGGACAGTCGGGAACACTGAAGCTTTCTTT
- TRBJ1-5 - TRBV10-1 CASSQGNQPQHF TGCGCCAGCAGCCAGGGCAATCAGCCCCAGCATTTT
- TRBJ1-2 - TRBV6-1 CASRTGGAKEGYTF TGTGCCAGCAGGACAGGAGGAGCAAAGGAAGGCTACACCTTC
- TRBJ2-5 TRBD1 TRBV29-1 CSVVGQGVETQYF TGCAGCGTTGTGGGACAGGGGGTGGAGACCCAGTACTTC
few TRBJ2-2 TRBD2 TRBV7-9 CASREGNTGELFF TGTGCCAGCCGGGAGGGGAACACCGGGGAGCTGTTTTTT
- TRBJ2-3 TRBD2 TRBV10-3 CAISAAGGLDTQYF TGTGCCATCAGTGCGGCGGGGGGGCTAGATACGCAGTATTTT
- TRBJ2-1 - TRBV7-7 CASSSGPRDEQFF TGTGCTAGCAGCTCGGGACCGCGAGATGAGCAGTTCTTC
- TRBJ2-2 - TRBV6-5 CASSRIDTGELFF TGTGCCAGCAGTCGAATCGACACCGGGGAGCTGTTTTTT